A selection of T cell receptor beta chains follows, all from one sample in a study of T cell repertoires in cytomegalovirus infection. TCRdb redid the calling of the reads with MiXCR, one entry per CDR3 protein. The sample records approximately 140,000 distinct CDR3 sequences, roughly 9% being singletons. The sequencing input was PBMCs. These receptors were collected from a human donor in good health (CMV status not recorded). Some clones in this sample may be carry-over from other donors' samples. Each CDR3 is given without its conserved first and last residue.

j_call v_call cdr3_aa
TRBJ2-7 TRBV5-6 ASSLRPGTGGIKSYEQY
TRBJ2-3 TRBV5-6 ASSLPGLAGFHTQY
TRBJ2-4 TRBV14 ASSSTQGYGIQY
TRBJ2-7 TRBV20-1 SARLSGTEQY
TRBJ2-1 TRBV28 ASTLEETGEDEQF
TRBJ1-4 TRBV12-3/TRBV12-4 ASSLGTVNEKLF
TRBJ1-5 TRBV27 ASSLIRDNQPQH
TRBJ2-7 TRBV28 ASSLSRAGAYEQY
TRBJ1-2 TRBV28 ASLRPGQRGYT
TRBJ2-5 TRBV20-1 SATTSGAPAAQY
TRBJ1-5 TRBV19 ASQGQDQPQH
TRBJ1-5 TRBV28 ASSLAGGRGEQPQH
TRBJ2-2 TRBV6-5 ASLGTVTTGELF
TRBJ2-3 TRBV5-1 ASSSGLAHGSSTDTQY
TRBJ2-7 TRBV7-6 ASSLLRQGEQY
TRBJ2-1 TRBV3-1 ASSSGGPTYNEQF
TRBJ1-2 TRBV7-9 ASSDWDRGQTKYGYT